These 14 T cell receptor beta chains came from one sample sequenced in a study of T cell changes during pregnancy in multiple sclerosis. The repertoire was sequenced with immunoSEQ multiplex PCR; TCRdb's copy has only in-frame clones and lacks some. The profile shows about 99,000 clones, roughly 92% of them singletons. This specimen was peripheral blood, taken after pregnancy. The receptors originated from a female donor with multiple sclerosis, enrolled in a pregnancy study.

The table lists this clone with a count of one. The chain combines TRBV13 with TRBJ1-2; unclear D gene. The CDR3 is 12 amino acids. Trimming pared 5 bases from V and 5 bases from J, leaving 9 bases between. CDR1 and CDR2 from the germline V gene are PRHDT and FYEKMQ (reference sequence). The CDR3 sequence is CASSLAGYGYTF. Written as DNA, the CDR3 is TGTGCCAGCAGCCTAGCGGGGTATGGCTACACCTTC.

This clone was seen just once. The chain employs TRBV15 and TRBJ2-5; 7 bases are shared with TRBD2. This CDR3 region has 15 residues. The V gene's germline CDR1 is LNHNV and CDR2 YYDKDF (reference sequence). With 5 bases clipped from V and 3 bases from J, the junction kept 9 bases outside the gene matches. In nucleotides, the CDR3 is TGTGCCACCAGCCCCCGTCTAGCGGTAAAAGAGACCCAGTACTTC. Protein product: CATSPRLAVKETQYF.

V usage is TRBV19 and J usage is TRBJ1-1; 8 bases match TRBD1. The germline V gene encodes CDR1 LNHDA and CDR2 SQIVND (reference sequence). The CDR3 loop spans 14 amino acids. Unmatched junction bases numbered 1, after V lost 3 bases and J lost 1 base. This CDR3 is CASSIGTGNTEAFF. Written as DNA, the CDR3 is TGTGCCAGTAGTATCGGGACAGGGAACACTGAAGCTTTCTTT.

This chain uses TRBV6-4 with TRBJ2-3; 9 positions match TRBD2. In germline, CDR1 is MRHNA, CDR2 SNTAGT. The CDR3 sequence is 14 residues long. V lost 4 bases to trimming and J lost 4 bases; unmatched junction nucleotides: 3. CDR3 residues: CASSVAGGSDTQYF. The DNA of the CDR3 is TGTGCCAGCAGTGTTGCGGGAGGGTCAGATACGCAGTATTTT.

This clone showed up just once. The CDR3: CASSRQGYTEAFF. The CDR3 nucleotides read TGTGCCAGCAGCCGACAGGGCTACACTGAAGCTTTCTTT. The genes are TRBV5-6 and TRBJ1-1; TRBD1 agrees at 7 bases. The length of the CDR3 is 13 residues. V shed 4 bases, J shed 3 bases, and the junction held 3 bases outside the gene matches. Germline CDR1 SGHDT, CDR2 YYEEEE.

V is TRBV30 and J is TRBJ2-3; D remains ambiguous. Trimming cost V 0 bases and J 6 bases, with 7 bases left between them. The CDR3 consists of 12 residues. Germline CDR1 is GTSNPN and CDR2 is SVGIG (reference sequence). The CDR3 DNA reads as TGTGCCTGGAGTGTCCTCGGGGATACGCAGTATTTT. This translates into CAWSVLGDTQYF.

The gene calls are TRBV6-5 and TRBJ2-5; D possibly corresponds to TRBD1 (6 bases). The DNA matches TRBJ2-7 better at its end, which makes the J call doubtful. This CDR3 is 15 amino acids long. Germline loops: CDR1 MNHEY, CDR2 SVGAGI. CDR3: CASIPWGRHLYEQYF. The CDR3 DNA reads as TGTGCCAGCATCCCATGGGGGCGGCACCTCTACGAGCAGTACTTC.

The J gene is TRBJ1-2, the V gene TRBV6-1; D is unclear. Trimming took off 4 bases at V and 4 bases at J, with 4 bases between the two ends. CDR3 size: 11 residues. Germline V gene sequence: CDR1 MNHNS, CDR2 SASEGT. CDR3 bases: TGTGCCAGCAGTGTCCTCTATGGCTACACCTTC. This codes for CASSVLYGYTF.

The CDR3 is CATQLAGDNEQFF. As DNA, the CDR3 is TGTGCCACCCAACTAGCGGGAGACAATGAGCAGTTCTTC. The gene calls are TRBV28 and TRBJ2-1, with TRBD2 identical over 11 bases. Trimming at V came to 10 bases and at J to 5 bases, leaving 4 bases not matched to a gene. This CDR3 is built from 13 residues. Germline assignment: CDR1 MDHEN and CDR2 SYDVKM.

The chain carries TRBV5-8 and TRBJ2-3; 7 nucleotides match TRBD1. This CDR3 contains 15 residues. The germline V gene encodes CDR1 SGHTS and CDR2 YDEGEE. V was clipped by 1 base and J by 3 bases; unmatched bases: 5. The CDR3 here is CASSLRQGRTDTQYF. The CDR3 DNA reads as TGTGCCAGCAGCTTGCGACAGGGAAGGACAGATACGCAGTATTTT.

This chain links TRBV5-1 with TRBJ2-4; D is ambiguous. Trimming shortened V by 0 bases and J by 4 bases, and 8 bases separated the two germline ends. The CDR3 sequence is 14 residues long. CDR1 and CDR2 from the germline V gene are SGHRS and YFSETQ. The CDR3 sequence is CASSLEHRKNIQYF. CDR3 in DNA: TGCGCCAGCAGCTTGGAGCACCGTAAAAACATTCAGTACTTC.

The chain combines TRBV7-2 with TRBJ2-7; D ambiguous. Germline V CDR1 and CDR2: SGHTA, FQGNSA. The CDR3 length is 14 residues. V lost 5 bases and J lost 5, with 16 bases in between. The CDR3 DNA sequence: TGTGCCAGCAGCCGAATCTCCGAGTCGGACGAGCAGTACTTC. Residues: CASSRISESDEQYF.

This chain uses TRBV28 with TRBJ2-1, with 9 nucleotides matching TRBD2. The CDR3 has 13 amino acids. The V gene end was trimmed by 4 bases and the J gene end by 7 bases; junction bases not matched to a gene: 2. Germline values: CDR1 MDHEN, CDR2 SYDVKM. The CDR3, as DNA: TGTGCCAGCAGTTCCAGCGGGAGGAATGAGCAGTTCTTC. It is translated as CASSSSGRNEQFF.

V usage is TRBV6-1 and J usage is TRBJ2-7; D is perhaps TRBD1 (5 bases). Per the germline V gene, CDR1 is MNHNS and CDR2 is SASEGT. The CDR3 is made up of 13 amino acids. The ends were cut back, 3 bases at V and 4 bases at J, with 10 bases in the middle. CDR3 in amino acids: CASSETQGYEQYF. The DNA of the CDR3 is TGTGCCAGCAGTGAGACCCAGGGTTACGAGCAGTACTTC.